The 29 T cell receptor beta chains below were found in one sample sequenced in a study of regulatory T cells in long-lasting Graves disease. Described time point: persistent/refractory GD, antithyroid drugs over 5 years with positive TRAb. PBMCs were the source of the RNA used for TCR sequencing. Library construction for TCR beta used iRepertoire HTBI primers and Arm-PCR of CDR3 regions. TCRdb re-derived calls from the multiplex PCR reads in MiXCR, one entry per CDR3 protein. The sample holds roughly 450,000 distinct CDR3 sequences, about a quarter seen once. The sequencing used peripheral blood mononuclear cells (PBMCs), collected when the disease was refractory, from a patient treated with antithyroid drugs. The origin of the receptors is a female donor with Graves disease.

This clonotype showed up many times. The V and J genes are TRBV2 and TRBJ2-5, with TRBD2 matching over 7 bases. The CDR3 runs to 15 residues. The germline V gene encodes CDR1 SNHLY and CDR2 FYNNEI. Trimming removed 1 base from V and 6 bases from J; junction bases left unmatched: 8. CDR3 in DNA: TGTGCCAGCAGTGAAGTTGGGGGAGGGCGGAAGACCCAGTACTTC. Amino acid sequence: CASSEVGGGRKTQYF.

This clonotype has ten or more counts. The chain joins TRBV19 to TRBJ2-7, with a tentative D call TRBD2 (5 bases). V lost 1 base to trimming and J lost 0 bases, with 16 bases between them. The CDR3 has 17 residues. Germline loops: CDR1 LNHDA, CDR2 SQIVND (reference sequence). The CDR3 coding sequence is TGTGCCAGTAGTATAGGAGGGAGTCGCTCAGGCTCCTACGAGCAGTACTTC. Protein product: CASSIGGSRSGSYEQYF.

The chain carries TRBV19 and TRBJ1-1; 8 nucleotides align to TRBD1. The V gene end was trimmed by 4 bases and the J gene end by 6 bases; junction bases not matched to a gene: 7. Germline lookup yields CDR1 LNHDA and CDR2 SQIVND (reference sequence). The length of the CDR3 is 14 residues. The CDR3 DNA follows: TGTGCCAGTAGTAGCCGGGACAGGTTTCCTGAAGCTTTCTTT. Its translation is CASSSRDRFPEAFF.

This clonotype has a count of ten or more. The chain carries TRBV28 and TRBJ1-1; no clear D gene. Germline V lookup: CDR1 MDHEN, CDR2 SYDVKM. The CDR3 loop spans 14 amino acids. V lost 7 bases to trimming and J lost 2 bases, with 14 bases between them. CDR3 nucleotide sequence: TGTGCCAGCACCCCTGCTGGGTTTAACACTGAAGCTTTCTTT. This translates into CASTPAGFNTEAFF.

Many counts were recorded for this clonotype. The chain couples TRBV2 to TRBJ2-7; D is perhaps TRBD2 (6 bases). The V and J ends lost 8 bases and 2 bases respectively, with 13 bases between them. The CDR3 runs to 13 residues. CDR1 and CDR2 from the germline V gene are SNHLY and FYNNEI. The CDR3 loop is CASDAGYAYEQYF. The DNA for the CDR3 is TGTGCCAGCGACGCGGGGTACGCCTACGAGCAGTACTTC.

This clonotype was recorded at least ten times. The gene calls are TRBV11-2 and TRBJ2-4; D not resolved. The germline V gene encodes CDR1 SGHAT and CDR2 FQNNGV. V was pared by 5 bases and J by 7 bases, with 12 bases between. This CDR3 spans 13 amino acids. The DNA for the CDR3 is TGTGCCAGCAGCCCGCCAGTAGTGAACATTCAGTACTTC. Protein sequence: CASSPPVVNIQYF.

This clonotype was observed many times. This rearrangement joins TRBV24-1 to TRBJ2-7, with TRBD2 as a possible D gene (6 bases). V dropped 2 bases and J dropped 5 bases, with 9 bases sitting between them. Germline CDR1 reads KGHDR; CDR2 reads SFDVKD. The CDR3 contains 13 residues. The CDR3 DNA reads TGTGCCACCAGTGATTCGGGGGTCCACGAGCAGTACTTC. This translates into CATSDSGVHEQYF.

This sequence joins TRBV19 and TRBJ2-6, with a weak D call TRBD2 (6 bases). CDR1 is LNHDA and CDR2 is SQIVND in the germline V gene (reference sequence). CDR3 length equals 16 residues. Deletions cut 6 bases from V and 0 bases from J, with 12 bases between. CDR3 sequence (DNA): TGTGCCAGTAGGGTAGCGGCGCTCTCTGGGGCCAACGTCCTGACTTTC. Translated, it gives CASRVAALSGANVLTF. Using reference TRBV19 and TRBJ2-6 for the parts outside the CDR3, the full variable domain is DGGITQSPKYLFRKEGQNVTLSCEQNLNHDAMYWYRQDPGQGLRLIYYSQIVNDFQKGDIAEGYSVSREKKESFPLTVTSAQKNPTAFYLCASRVAALSGANVLTFGAGSRLTVL.

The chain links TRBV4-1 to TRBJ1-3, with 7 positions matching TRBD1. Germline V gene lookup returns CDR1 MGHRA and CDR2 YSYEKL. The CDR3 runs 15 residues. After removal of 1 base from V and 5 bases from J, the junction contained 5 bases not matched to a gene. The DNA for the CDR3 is TGCGCCAGCAGCCAAGGGGACAGTATGAGAAACACCATATATTTT. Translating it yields CASSQGDSMRNTIYF.

DNA of the CDR3: TGTGCCAGCAGCTTCTTCTTGAGGAGCGTGACAGGGGATGGCTACACCTTC. Protein: CASSFFLRSVTGDGYTF. The chain joins TRBV7-8 to TRBJ1-2, with 8 positions matching TRBD1. This CDR3 spans 17 amino acids. Germline V gene sequence: CDR1 SGHVS, CDR2 FQNEAQ. V lost 3 bases, J lost 6 bases, and 15 bases stayed unmatched.

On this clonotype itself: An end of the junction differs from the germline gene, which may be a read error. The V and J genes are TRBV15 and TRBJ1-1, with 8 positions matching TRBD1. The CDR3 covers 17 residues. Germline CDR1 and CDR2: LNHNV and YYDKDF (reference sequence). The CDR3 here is CATNRGSSGGSDTEAFF. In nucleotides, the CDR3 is TGTGCCACCAACAGAGGATCCTCAGGGGGCTCGGACACTGAAGCTTTCTTT.

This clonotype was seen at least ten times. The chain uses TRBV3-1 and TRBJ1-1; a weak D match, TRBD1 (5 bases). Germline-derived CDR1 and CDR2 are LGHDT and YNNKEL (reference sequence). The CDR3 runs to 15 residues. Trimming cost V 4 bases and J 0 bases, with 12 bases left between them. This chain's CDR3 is CASSLGTGMNTEAFF. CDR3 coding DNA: TGTGCCAGCAGCCTGGGGACGGGGATGAACACTGAAGCTTTCTTT.

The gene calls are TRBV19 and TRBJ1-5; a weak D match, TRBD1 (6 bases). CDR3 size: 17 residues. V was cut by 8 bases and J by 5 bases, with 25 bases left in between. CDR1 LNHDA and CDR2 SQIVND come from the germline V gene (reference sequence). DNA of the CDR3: TGTGCCAGTGGAACTTTCCGGGACAAAAAGCCCCATCAGCCCCAGCATTTT. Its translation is CASGTFRDKKPHQPQHF.

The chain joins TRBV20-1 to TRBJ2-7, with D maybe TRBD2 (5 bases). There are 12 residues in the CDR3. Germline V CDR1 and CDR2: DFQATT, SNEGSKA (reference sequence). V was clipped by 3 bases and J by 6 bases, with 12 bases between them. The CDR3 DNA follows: TGCAGTGCTAGTGTGGGAGTCCGCGAGCAGTACTTC. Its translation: CSASVGVREQYF.

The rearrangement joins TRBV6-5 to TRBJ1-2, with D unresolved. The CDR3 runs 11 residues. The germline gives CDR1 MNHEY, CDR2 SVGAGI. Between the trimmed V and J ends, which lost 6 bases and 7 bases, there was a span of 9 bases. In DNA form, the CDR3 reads TGTGCCAGCAGCTACACGAGTGGCTACACCTTC. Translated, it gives CASSYTSGYTF.

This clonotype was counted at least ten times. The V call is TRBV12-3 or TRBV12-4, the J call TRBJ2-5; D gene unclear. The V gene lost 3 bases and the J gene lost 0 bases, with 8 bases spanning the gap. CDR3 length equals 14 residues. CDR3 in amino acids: CASSFSQDQETQYF. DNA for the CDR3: TGTGCCAGCAGTTTCTCCCAGGACCAAGAGACCCAGTACTTC.

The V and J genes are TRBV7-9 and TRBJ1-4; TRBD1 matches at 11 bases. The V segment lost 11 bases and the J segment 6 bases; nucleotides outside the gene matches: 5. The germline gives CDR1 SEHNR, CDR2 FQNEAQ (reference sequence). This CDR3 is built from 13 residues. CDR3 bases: TGTGCCGCCCCGGGACAGGGGGATGAAAAACTGTTTTTT. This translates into CAAPGQGDEKLFF.

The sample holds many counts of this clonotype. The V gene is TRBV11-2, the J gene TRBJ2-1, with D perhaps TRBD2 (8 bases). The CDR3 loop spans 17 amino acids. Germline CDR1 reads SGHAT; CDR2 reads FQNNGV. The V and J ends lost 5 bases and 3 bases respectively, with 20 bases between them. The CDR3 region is CASSPIRGTSVYNEQFF. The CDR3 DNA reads TGTGCCAGCAGCCCCATCAGGGGGACTAGTGTCTACAATGAGCAGTTCTTC.

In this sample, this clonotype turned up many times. The CDR3 protein is CASSPRGAGVSGEQYF. In DNA, the CDR3 is TGTGCCAGCAGTCCTCGGGGGGCAGGGGTTTCTGGGGAGCAGTACTTC. The chain links TRBV12-3 or TRBV12-4 to TRBJ2-7; the D gene is possibly TRBD2 (7 bases). V was clipped by 5 bases and J by 7 bases, with 24 bases between them. The CDR3 runs to 16 residues.

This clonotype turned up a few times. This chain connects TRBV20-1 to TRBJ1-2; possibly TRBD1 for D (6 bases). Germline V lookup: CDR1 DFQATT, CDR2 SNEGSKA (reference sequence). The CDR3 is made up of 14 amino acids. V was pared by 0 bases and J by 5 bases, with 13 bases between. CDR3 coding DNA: TGCAGTGCTAGAGATGAGGGGGAAGGGTATGGCTACACCTTC. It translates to CSARDEGEGYGYTF.

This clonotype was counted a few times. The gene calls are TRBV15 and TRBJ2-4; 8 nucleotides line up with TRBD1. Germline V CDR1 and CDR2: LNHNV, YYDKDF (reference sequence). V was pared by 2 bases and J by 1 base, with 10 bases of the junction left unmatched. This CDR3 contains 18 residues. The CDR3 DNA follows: TGTGCCACCAGCAGAACCCCCGGGACAGGATTCGCCAAAAACATTCAGTACTTC. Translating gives CATSRTPGTGFAKNIQYF. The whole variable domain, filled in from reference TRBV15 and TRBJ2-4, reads DAMVIQNPRYQVTQFGKPVTLSCSQTLNHNVMYWYQQKSSQAPKLLFHYYDKDFNNEADTPDNFQSRRPNTSFCFLDIRSPGLGDTAMYLCATSRTPGTGFAKNIQYFGAGTRLSVL.

CDR3 loop: CASSQVAFGETQYF. CDR3 DNA sequence: TGCGCCAGCAGCCAAGTAGCCTTCGGGGAGACCCAGTACTTC. The chain has TRBV4-3 and TRBJ2-5; D not certain. This CDR3 has 14 residues. V was clipped by 1 base and J by 5 bases, with 11 bases between them. CDR1 is LGHNA and CDR2 is YSLEER in the germline V gene.

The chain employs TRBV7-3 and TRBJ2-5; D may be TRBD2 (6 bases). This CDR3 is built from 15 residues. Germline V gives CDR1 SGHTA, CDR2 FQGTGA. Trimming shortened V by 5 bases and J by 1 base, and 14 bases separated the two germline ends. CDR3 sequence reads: CASSLLGLTQETQYF. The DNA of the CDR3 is TGTGCCAGCAGCCTATTAGGACTAACCCAAGAGACCCAGTACTTC.

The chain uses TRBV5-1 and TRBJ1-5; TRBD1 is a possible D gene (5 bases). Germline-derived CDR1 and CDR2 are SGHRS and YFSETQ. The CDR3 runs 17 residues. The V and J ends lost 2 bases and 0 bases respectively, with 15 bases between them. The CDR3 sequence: CASSLRQSLGSNQPQHF. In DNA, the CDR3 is TGCGCCAGCAGCTTAAGACAGTCCCTGGGTAGCAATCAGCCCCAGCATTTT.

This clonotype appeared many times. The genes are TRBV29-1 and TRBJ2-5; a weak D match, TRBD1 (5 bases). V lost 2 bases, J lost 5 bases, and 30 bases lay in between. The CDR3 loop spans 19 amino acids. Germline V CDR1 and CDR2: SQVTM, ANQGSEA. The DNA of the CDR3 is TGCAGCGTTGAACAGGGTACTCGGACCAACTTGGGCGACGGGGAGACCCAGTACTTC. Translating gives CSVEQGTRTNLGDGETQYF. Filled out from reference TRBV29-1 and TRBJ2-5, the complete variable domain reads SAVISQKPSRDICQRGTSLTIQCQVDSQVTMMFWYRQQPGQSLTLIATANQGSEATYESGFVIDKFPISRPNLTFSTLTVSNMSPEDSSIYLCSVEQGTRTNLGDGETQYFGPGTRLLVL.

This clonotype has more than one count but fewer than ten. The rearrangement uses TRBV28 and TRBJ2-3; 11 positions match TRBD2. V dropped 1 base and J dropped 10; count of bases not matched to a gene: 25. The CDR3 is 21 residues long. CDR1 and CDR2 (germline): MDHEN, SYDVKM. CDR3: CASSLSLGTSGAPQGYGSQYF. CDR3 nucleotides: TGTGCCAGCAGTTTATCCCTCGGGACTAGCGGCGCACCACAGGGCTATGGGTCGCAGTATTTT.

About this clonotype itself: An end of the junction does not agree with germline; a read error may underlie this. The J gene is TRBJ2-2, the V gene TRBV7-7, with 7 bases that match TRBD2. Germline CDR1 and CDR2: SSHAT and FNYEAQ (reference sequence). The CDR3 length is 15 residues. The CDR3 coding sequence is TGTGCTAGCAGCTTAGAGGGACTACCTACCGGGGAGCTGTTTTTT. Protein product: CASSLEGLPTGELFF. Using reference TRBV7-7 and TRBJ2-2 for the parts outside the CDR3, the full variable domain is GAGVSQSPRYKVTKRGQDVTLRCDPISSHATLYWYQQALGQGPEFLTYFNYEAQPDKSGLPSDRFSAERPEGSISTLTIQRTEQRDSAMYRCASSLEGLPTGELFFGEGSRLTVL.

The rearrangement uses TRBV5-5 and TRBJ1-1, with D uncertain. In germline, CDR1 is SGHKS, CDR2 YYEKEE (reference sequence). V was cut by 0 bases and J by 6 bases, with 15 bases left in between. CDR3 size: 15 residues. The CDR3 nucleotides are TGTGCCAGCAGCTTGGTTCCGGGGATGTTTTCTGAAGCTTTCTTT. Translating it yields CASSLVPGMFSEAFF.

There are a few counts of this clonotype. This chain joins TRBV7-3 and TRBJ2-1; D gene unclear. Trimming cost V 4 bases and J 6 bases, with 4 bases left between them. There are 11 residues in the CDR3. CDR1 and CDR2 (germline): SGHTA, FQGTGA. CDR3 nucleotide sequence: TGTGCCAGCAGCTCTTCCAATGAGCAGTTCTTC. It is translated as CASSSSNEQFF.